Each of the 3 T cell receptor beta chains below was sequenced from the same sample in a study of immune heterogeneity within non-small cell lung tumors. With approximately 650 ng used per sample, the template was genomic DNA from bulk tumor. In surgery, several biopsies were collected from each primary tumor at widely spaced sites. Enrolled patients presented with newly diagnosed, previously untreated non-small cell lung cancer and underwent curative surgery. Multiplex PCR with 32 V and 13 J primers amplified TCR beta CDR3. Via MiXCR, TCRdb re-called the multiplex PCR reads, giving one row per CDR3 protein. The table lists roughly 10,000 distinct CDR3 sequences, over 15% of them singletons. The sample was lung tumor tissue. These TCRs come from a man in his forties with non-small cell lung cancer.

Ten or more counts support this clonotype. The chain employs TRBV3-1 and TRBJ2-3; the match to TRBD2 covers 8 bases. Germline-derived CDR1 and CDR2 are LGHDT and YNNKEL (reference sequence). The CDR3 is 16 residues long. The ends lost 1 base at V and 5 bases at J; junction bases unmatched: 8. CDR3: CASSQGIGGALDTQYF. The CDR3 DNA is TGTGCCAGCAGCCAAGGAATCGGGGGGGCGTTAGATACGCAGTATTTT.

This clonotype is medium-sized in the sample. This sequence joins TRBV11-2 and TRBJ1-6, with 7 bases lining up with TRBD1. J was trimmed by 6 bases and V by 6 bases; bases with no gene match: 8. The CDR3 sequence is 15 residues long. From germline, CDR1 is SGHAT and CDR2 FQNNGV. CDR3 in amino acids: CASSYRGRGNSPLHF. CDR3 sequence (DNA): TGTGCCAGCAGTTACAGGGGCCGAGGTAATTCACCCCTCCACTTT. The variable domain in full, with the rest retrieved from reference TRBV11-2 and TRBJ1-6, is EAGVAQSPRYKIIEKRQSVAFWCNPISGHATLYWYQQILGQGPKLLIQFQNNGVVDDSQLPKDRFSAERLKGVDSTLKIQPAKLEDSAVYLCASSYRGRGNSPLHFGNGTRLTVT.

Many counts were recorded for this clonotype. This chain links TRBV12-3 or TRBV12-4 with TRBJ1-1, with 7 positions matching TRBD1. The CDR3 extends over 14 amino acids. V dropped 9 bases and J dropped 1; count of bases not matched to a gene: 8. The CDR3 nucleotides are TGTGCCAGTAAGGGACAGACTGAGAACACTGAAGCTTTCTTT. It is translated as CASKGQTENTEAFF.